This T cell receptor beta chain was sequenced in a study of OX40 agonist ivuxolimab in advanced cancers. The overall study: All patients had ivuxolimab intravenously every 2 weeks at 0.01 to 10 mg/kg. Dose-escalation patients' cancers were hepatocellular carcinoma, melanoma, renal cell or head and neck cancer. Study-level results: On average, CD8+ T cells showed a greater number of expanded clones than CD4+.

Remarks on this clone: Its antigen is undetermined.

Clones were read by immunoSEQ multiplex PCR, and TCRdb kept only the in-frame ones, dropping some. The sample consists of about 54,000 clones, about 90% of them appearing once. This sequence originates from an adult with an advanced solid tumor such as melanoma, head and neck, liver or kidney cancer. The material sequenced was CD4+ or CD8+ T cells sorted from blood, taken in a trial of the OX40 agonist ivuxolimab.

The CDR3 sequence: CATKNTDSSNQPQHF. CDR3 DNA sequence: TGTGCCACCAAGAACACGGACTCTAGCAATCAGCCCCAGCATTTT. This chain uses TRBV6-6 with TRBJ1-5; D is ambiguous. V gave up 10 bases and J gave up 0 bases, with 16 bases separating them. The CDR3 length is 15 residues. Germline V lookup: CDR1 MNHNY, CDR2 SVGAGI (reference sequence).